These T cell receptor beta chains were read from a single sample in a study of T cell responses to AZD1222 COVID-19 vaccine. Data came from immunoSEQ multiplex PCR; TCRdb stores just in-frame clones and leaves some out. The table has 97,000 or so clones, more than 85% seen once; the top ten hold approximately 5%. The material sequenced was peripheral blood, taken on day 0 of AZD1222 vaccination. Receptors originate from an adult in good health. Both conserved end residues are trimmed from each CDR3.

len: 12
v_gene: TRBV5-4
CDR3aa: ASSLVQELYGYT

len: 13
v_gene: TRBV2
CDR3aa: ASGTGVPGANVLT

len: 11
v_gene: TRBV29-1
CDR3aa: SCRVEPYNEQF

len: 13
v_gene: TRBV3-1/TRBV3-2
CDR3aa: ASSQNPGTGYGYT

len: 16
v_gene: TRBV7-3
CDR3aa: ASSLTLMGCRPNQPQH

len: 16
v_gene: TRBV9
CDR3aa: ASSGSRDRFLMNTEAF

len: 9
v_gene: TRBV28
CDR3aa: ASRGQGWAF

len: 12
v_gene: TRBV19
CDR3aa: ASRRGREVSEQF

len: 15
v_gene: TRBV24-1
CDR3aa: ATSDSTQGTGSDGYT

len: 14
v_gene: TRBV7-6
CDR3aa: ASSLAEGRGGETQY

len: 11
v_gene: TRBV30
CDR3aa: AWSRREKETQY

len: 10
v_gene: TRBV2
CDR3aa: ASSEQGNTIY

len: 12
v_gene: TRBV30
CDR3aa: AWGLWGVNTEAF

len: 11
v_gene: TRBV6-5
CDR3aa: ASSWGLNTEAF

len: 10
v_gene: TRBV18
CDR3aa: ASSPAAYEQY

len: 12
v_gene: TRBV5-1
CDR3aa: ASSLAGTAYEQY

len: 13
v_gene: TRBV15
CDR3aa: ATSAGRGASYEQY

len: 13
v_gene: TRBV15
CDR3aa: ATSRDLSAAYEQY

len: 17
v_gene: TRBV7-3
CDR3aa: ASSLDRGLKRGSYNEQF

len: 12
v_gene: TRBV5-4
CDR3aa: ASSLALGDTEAF

len: 12
v_gene: TRBV27
CDR3aa: ASSLHRVTPEAF

len: 12
v_gene: TRBV6-6
CDR3aa: ASSYSRGSYEQY

len: 12
v_gene: TRBV6-5
CDR3aa: ASSRQGADYGYT

len: 10
v_gene: TRBV11-2
CDR3aa: ASSLGGIEQF

len: 14
v_gene: TRBV7-9
CDR3aa: ASSLGGDGGPDEQY

len: 10
v_gene: TRBV30
CDR3aa: AWAGQGHGYT

len: 12
v_gene: TRBV19
CDR3aa: ASSSTGGNTEAF

len: 13
v_gene: TRBV18
CDR3aa: ASSPGVPRKETQY

len: 11
v_gene: TRBV30
CDR3aa: AWGGSSGNTIY

len: 12
v_gene: TRBV28
CDR3aa: ASRTGPRNSPLH

len: 11
v_gene: TRBV6-5
CDR3aa: ASSQQEGNTIY

len: 13
v_gene: TRBV28
CDR3aa: ASGTSGGAGEEQY

len: 12
v_gene: TRBV7-3
CDR3aa: ASRGQGNTGELF

len: 11
v_gene: TRBV30
CDR3aa: AWTGQLNSPLH

len: 13
v_gene: TRBV19
CDR3aa: ASSFFAPGANVLT

len: 11
v_gene: TRBV5-8
CDR3aa: ASRTASTDTQY

len: 12
v_gene: TRBV4-2
CDR3aa: ASSPGGQARELF

len: 11
v_gene: TRBV15
CDR3aa: ATRQGRNTEAF

len: 12
v_gene: TRBV20-1
CDR3aa: SASIAAGGEKLF

len: 16
v_gene: TRBV9
CDR3aa: ASSVRGAGTGNTDTQY

len: 12
v_gene: TRBV9
CDR3aa: ASSVGTGAEKLF

len: 13
v_gene: TRBV27
CDR3aa: ASREKTGVDQPQH

len: 13
v_gene: TRBV19
CDR3aa: ASSISTRGTDTQY

len: 17
v_gene: TRBV9
CDR3aa: ASSPRGSPSGGGQETQY

len: 11
v_gene: TRBV5-5
CDR3aa: ASSLGTGRRLF

len: 15
v_gene: TRBV7-7
CDR3aa: ASSRAGLAANTGELF

len: 9
v_gene: TRBV30
CDR3aa: AWSVGPEAF

len: 14
v_gene: TRBV24-1
CDR3aa: ATSDPGQGGNQPQH

len: 10
v_gene: TRBV7-2
CDR3aa: ASSLDWGAAF

len: 15
v_gene: TRBV30
CDR3aa: AWSVFEGVTRNTEAF

len: 9
v_gene: TRBV11-2
CDR3aa: ASSAGPQVD

len: 12
v_gene: TRBV5-1
CDR3aa: ASSLEQSASPLH

len: 12
v_gene: TRBV5-4
CDR3aa: ASSSRDTGSPLH

len: 11
v_gene: TRBV6-5
CDR3aa: ASRPTGDQPQH